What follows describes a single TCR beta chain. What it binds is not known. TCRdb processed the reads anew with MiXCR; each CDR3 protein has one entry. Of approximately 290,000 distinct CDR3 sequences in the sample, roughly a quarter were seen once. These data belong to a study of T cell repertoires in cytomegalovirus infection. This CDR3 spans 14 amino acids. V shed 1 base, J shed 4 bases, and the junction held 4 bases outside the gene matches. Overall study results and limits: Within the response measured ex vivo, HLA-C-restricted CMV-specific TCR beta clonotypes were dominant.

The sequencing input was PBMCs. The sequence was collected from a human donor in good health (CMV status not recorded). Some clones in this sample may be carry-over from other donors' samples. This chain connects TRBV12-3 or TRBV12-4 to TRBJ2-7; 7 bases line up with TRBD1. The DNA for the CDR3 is TGTGCCAGCAGTTTAGAGGGGGCCGGTTACGAGCAGTACTTC. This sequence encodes CASSLEGAGYEQYF.